The 16 T cell receptor beta chains given below trace back to one sample, sequenced in a study of cytomegalovirus exposure and HLA in healthy donors. The PCR had 60 Vbeta and 13 Jbeta primers. Here immunoSEQ multiplex PCR was the method, and the copy in TCRdb shows in-frame clones only, minus some. The sample lists under 200,000 clones; 71% were seen once. Sample: PBMCs. These receptors were taken from a girl aged 10 to 17 in good health and CMV-seronegative.

This chain connects TRBV7-3 to TRBJ1-5; 10 bases are shared with TRBD1. CDR3 length: 13 residues. With 4 bases clipped from V and 7 bases from J, the junction kept 1 base outside the gene matches. Germline CDR1 is SGHTA and CDR2 is FQGTGA. The CDR3, as DNA: TGTGCCAGCAGCTGGGACAGGGGACAGCCCCAGCATTTT. This sequence encodes CASSWDRGQPQHF.

This chain connects TRBV4-1 to TRBJ2-7; 8 bases fit TRBD1. V gave up 4 bases and J gave up 1 base; unmatched junction bases: 6. This CDR3 region has 15 residues. Germline V lookup: CDR1 MGHRA, CDR2 YSYEKL. The DNA for the CDR3 is TGCGCCAGCAGCCCCGGCCAGGGGGCATCCTACGAGCAGTACTTC. This translates into CASSPGQGASYEQYF.

The rearrangement links TRBV5-4 to TRBJ1-1; TRBD1 matches 7 bases. From germline, CDR1 is SGHNT and CDR2 YYREEE (reference sequence). The CDR3 length is 17 residues. Germline trimming cut 2 bases from V and 0 bases from J; bases unmatched to any gene: 10. The CDR3 is CASSFYHRGAMNTEAFF. The CDR3 nucleotides are TGTGCCAGCAGCTTTTACCACAGGGGAGCCATGAACACTGAAGCTTTCTTT.

The chain has TRBV28 and TRBJ2-7; the D gene is possibly TRBD1 (6 bases). V lost 5 bases to trimming and J lost 2 bases, with 13 bases between them. The CDR3 length is 14 residues. From germline, CDR1 is MDHEN and CDR2 SYDVKM. DNA for the CDR3: TGTGCCAGCAGTGAAACAGGGCTCCCCTACGAGCAGTACTTC. This translates into CASSETGLPYEQYF.

The sample holds a few counts of this clone. V and J are TRBV4-1 and TRBJ1-5; D is unclear. CDR1 MGHRA and CDR2 YSYEKL come from the germline V gene. V shed 0 bases and J shed 6 bases, with 12 bases lying between them. The length of the CDR3 is 15 residues. The CDR3 region is CASSQDPAAGQPQHF. Here the CDR3 DNA reads TGCGCCAGCAGCCAAGATCCGGCGGCGGGTCAGCCCCAGCATTTT.

The chain employs TRBV2 and TRBJ1-4, with 7 nucleotides matching TRBD1. The length of the CDR3 is 15 residues. V lost 8 bases and J lost 6; bases outside the gene matches: 12. CDR1 is SNHLY, CDR2 FYNNEI, per germline. CDR3 nucleotide sequence: TGTGCCAGCCTAGCCGAGACAGGGTTGGATGAAAAACTGTTTTTT. As protein: CASLAETGLDEKLFF.

The rearrangement uses TRBV7-8 and TRBJ1-6, with a possible D match to TRBD1 (6 bases). This CDR3 contains 14 residues. The germline V gene encodes CDR1 SGHVS and CDR2 FQNEAQ. V was pared by 6 bases and J by 7 bases, with 13 bases between. The CDR3 protein is CASRGTGRNSPLHF. The CDR3 DNA reads as TGTGCCAGCAGAGGTACAGGGAGAAATTCACCCCTCCACTTT.

V and J are TRBV2 and TRBJ2-5; TRBD1 matches 7 bases. J was trimmed by 4 bases and V by 4 bases; bases with no gene match: 6. Looked up from germline, CDR1 is SNHLY and CDR2 is FYNNEI. The CDR3 extends over 14 amino acids. CDR3: CASSGQGSGETQYF. In DNA form, the CDR3 reads TGTGCCAGCAGTGGACAGGGATCGGGAGAGACCCAGTACTTC.

The sample holds a few counts of this clone. V is TRBV5-1 and J is TRBJ1-5, with D uncertain. Trimming pared 4 bases from V and 3 bases from J, leaving 8 bases between. Looked up from germline, CDR1 is SGHRS and CDR2 is YFSETQ. The CDR3 runs to 13 residues. In nucleotides, the CDR3 is TGCGCCAGCAGCCCGGGGATCAATCAGCCCCAGCATTTT. It codes for CASSPGINQPQHF.

The chain is built from TRBV19 and TRBJ1-4; TRBD1 matches at 7 bases. Germline V gene lookup returns CDR1 LNHDA and CDR2 SQIVND (reference sequence). CDR3 length: 16 amino acids. V lost 4 bases and J lost 2; bases outside the gene matches: 7. CDR3 DNA: TGTGCCAGTAGTAATACATTGACAGGGACTAATGAAAAACTGTTTTTT. As protein: CASSNTLTGTNEKLFF.

The V gene is TRBV19, the J gene TRBJ1-4; 9 nucleotides line up with TRBD1. The J segment lost 8 bases and the V segment lost 9 bases, leaving 10 bases of the junction unmatched. Looked up from germline, CDR1 is LNHDA and CDR2 is SQIVND (reference sequence). The CDR3 runs to 14 residues. The CDR3 region is CASLGQGSGEKLFF. Written as DNA, the CDR3 is TGTGCCAGCCTGGGACAGGGAAGTGGAGAAAAACTGTTTTTT. Full variable domain (outside the CDR3, taken from reference TRBV19 and TRBJ1-4): DGGITQSPKYLFRKEGQNVTLSCEQNLNHDAMYWYRQDPGQGLRLIYYSQIVNDFQKGDIAEGYSVSREKKESFPLTVTSAQKNPTAFYLCASLGQGSGEKLFFGSGTQLSVL.

This clone showed up just a few times. The chain links TRBV7-9 to TRBJ2-3, with 9 bases matching TRBD2. Trimming at V came to 7 bases and at J to 4 bases, leaving 12 bases not matched to a gene. The V gene's germline CDR1 is SEHNR and CDR2 FQNEAQ (reference sequence). The CDR3 length is 16 residues. CDR3 in amino acids: CASTSGSGGWADTQYF. As DNA, the CDR3 is TGTGCCAGCACGTCTGGTAGCGGGGGTTGGGCAGATACGCAGTATTTT. Variable domain in full (rest from reference TRBV7-9 and TRBJ2-3): DTGVSQNPRHKITKRGQNVTFRCDPISEHNRLYWYRQTLGQGPEFLTYFQNEAQLEKSRLLSDRFSAERPKGSFSTLEIQRTEQGDSAMYLCASTSGSGGWADTQYFGPGTRLTVL.

The chain uses TRBV13 and TRBJ2-5; TRBD2 matches at 11 bases. The germline CDR1 and CDR2 sequences are PRHDT and FYEKMQ (reference sequence). The CDR3 totals 15 residues. The trim removed 5 bases at V and 5 bases at J, leaving 7 bases unmatched. In nucleotides, the CDR3 is TGTGCCAGCAGCATTAGCGGGGGGGCCCTGGAGACCCAGTACTTC. Its protein is CASSISGGALETQYF.

This chain's CDR3 is CASSPGGPRGLVGNSPLHF. The CDR3 bases are TGTGCCAGCAGCCCGGGGGGGCCGAGGGGGCTGGTTGGCAATTCACCCCTCCACTTT. The chain is built from TRBV7-9 and TRBJ1-6; TRBD1 aligns across 7 bases. In germline, CDR1 is SEHNR, CDR2 FQNEAQ (reference sequence). CDR3 length: 19 amino acids. The V gene end was trimmed by 5 bases and the J gene end by 7 bases; junction bases not matched to a gene: 20. The full variable domain, rest sourced from reference TRBV7-9 and TRBJ1-6, is DTGVSQNPRHKITKRGQNVTFRCDPISEHNRLYWYRQTLGQGPEFLTYFQNEAQLEKSRLLSDRFSAERPKGSFSTLEIQRTEQGDSAMYLCASSPGGPRGLVGNSPLHFGNGTRLTVT.

This clone has only a few counts. The chain has TRBV6-1 and TRBJ1-1; 7 bases agree with TRBD1. Germline CDR1 MNHNS, CDR2 SASEGT. Germline trimming cut 6 bases from V and 4 bases from J; bases unmatched to any gene: 8. This CDR3 has 14 amino acids. The CDR3 sequence is CASRASRGTTEAFF. The CDR3 nucleotides are TGTGCCAGCAGGGCTTCCAGGGGGACCACTGAAGCTTTCTTT.

There are a few counts of this clone. The V call is TRBV5-1, the J call TRBJ2-7; TRBD2 might be the D (5 bases). This CDR3 has 13 amino acids. Germline loops: CDR1 SGHRS, CDR2 YFSETQ. V lost 5 bases to trimming and J lost 2 bases, with 11 bases between them. CDR3 in amino acids: CASSADGTYEQYF. The CDR3 DNA sequence: TGCGCCAGCAGTGCCGACGGGACCTACGAGCAGTACTTC.